This is a list of T cell receptor beta chains from one sample in a study of shared clonotypes between healthy human individuals. Libraries were prepared by immunoSEQ multiplex PCR; TCRdb keeps only in-frame clonotypes and omits some of them. The data show some 2,000,000 clones, 90% to 95% seen once. The sequenced material came from naive CD4+ T cells sorted from blood. All receptors come from a man younger than 35 in good health. Both conserved end residues are part of each CDR3. Fields, in order: clone size, D gene, V gene, J gene, CDR3 protein, CDR3 DNA. The D gene is left open where the match is weak. Some rows have no size entry. The others give once, few or many, or a class for an expanded clone.

>once|-|TRBV27|TRBJ1-3
CASSFAGGGNTIYF
TGTGCCAGCAGTTTTGCTGGAGGTGGAAACACCATATATTTT
>-|TRBD1|TRBV2|TRBJ2-2
CASRDRGRDTGELFF
TGTGCCAGCAGGGACAGGGGGCGCGACACCGGGGAGCTGTTTTTT
>-|-|TRBV10-3|TRBJ2-5
CAISETEETQYF
TGTGCCATCAGTGAGACAGAAGAGACCCAGTACTTC
>once|-|TRBV6-1|TRBJ1-2
CASSDGRITNYGYTF
TGTGCCAGCAGTGACGGGAGGATTACTAACTATGGCTACACCTTC
>-|-|TRBV18|TRBJ2-7
CASSPTGSTYEQYF
TGTGCCAGCTCACCCACGGGTTCGACCTACGAGCAGTACTTC
>-|-|TRBV29-1|TRBJ2-1
CSVEEAISPVGQFF
TGCAGCGTTGAAGAGGCTATCTCTCCTGTCGGGCAGTTCTTC
>-|-|TRBV10-3|TRBJ1-4
CATAGSEHEKLFF
TGTGCCACCGCGGGCAGTGAACATGAAAAACTGTTTTTT
>-|-|TRBV7-3|TRBJ2-7
CASSLIILPGLFFEQYF
TGTGCCAGCAGCTTAATTATTCTACCGGGCCTGTTCTTTGAGCAGTACTTC
>once|TRBD1|TRBV6-5|TRBJ2-7
CASSSAETGAYEQYF
TGTGCCAGCAGTTCTGCCGAGACAGGGGCCTACGAGCAGTACTTC
>-|-|TRBV7-8|TRBJ2-2
CASSLSLRKGANTGELFF
TGTGCCAGCAGCTTATCACTTCGGAAGGGTGCGAATACCGGGGAGCTGTTTTTT
>few|TRBD1|TRBV5-3|TRBJ2-5
CARSFDRSRGPETQYF
TGTGCCAGAAGCTTCGATAGGAGCAGGGGGCCTGAGACCCAGTACTTC
>-|TRBD1|TRBV5-1|TRBJ2-3
CASSPDRPYTDTQYF
TGCGCCAGCAGCCCGGACAGGCCTTACACAGATACGCAGTATTTT
>-|-|TRBV7-2|TRBJ2-7
CASSLAPGLSYEQYF
TGTGCCAGCAGCTTAGCGCCGGGACTCTCCTACGAGCAGTACTTC
>once|-|TRBV30|TRBJ2-7
CASSDLSSYEQYF
TGTGCCTCATCCGATTTGAGCTCCTACGAGCAGTACTTC
>-|TRBD1|TRBV10-3|TRBJ2-7
CAITPGQTYEQYF
TGTGCCATCACCCCGGGACAGACCTACGAGCAGTACTTC
>once|-|TRBV4-1|TRBJ1-6
CASSPGGGLNNSPLHF
TGCGCCAGCAGCCCCGGGGGCGGCCTGAATAATTCACCCCTCCACTTT
>-|TRBD2|TRBV28|TRBJ2-5
CASSLAGGQETQYF
TGTGCCAGCAGTTTAGCGGGGGGGCAAGAGACCCAGTACTTC
>-|-|TRBV7-9|TRBJ1-4
CASSSGGATVNEKLFF
TGTGCCAGCAGCTCCGGCGGAGCGACAGTGAATGAAAAACTGTTTTTT
>-|TRBD1|TRBV30|TRBJ1-1
CAWKGQETSREAFF
TGTGCCTGGAAAGGACAGGAGACATCCAGGGAGGCTTTCTTT
>-|-|TRBV7-9|TRBJ2-5
CASSLWGEETQYF
TGTGCCAGCAGCTTATGGGGGGAAGAGACCCAGTACTTC
>-|-|TRBV14|TRBJ2-7
CASSPEGEGGFEQYF
TGTGCCAGCAGCCCAGAAGGGGAAGGAGGTTTCGAGCAGTACTTC
>-|-|TRBV30|TRBJ2-7
CAWSSRAHEQYF
TGTGCCTGGAGTAGCAGGGCCCACGAGCAGTACTTC
>few|-|TRBV30|TRBJ2-7
CAWAQGDYEQYF
TGTGCCTGGGCACAGGGAGACTACGAGCAGTACTTC
>-|-|TRBV5-4|TRBJ2-2
CASSARGAPNTGELFF
TGTGCCAGCAGCGCCCGGGGGGCGCCGAACACCGGGGAGCTGTTTTTT
>-|TRBD1|TRBV5-1|TRBJ2-7
CASSLDGTAYEQYF
TGCGCCAGCAGCTTGGACGGGACAGCCTACGAGCAGTACTTC
>-|-|TRBV5-8|TRBJ1-1
CASSFTGKEAFF
TGTGCCAGCAGCTTCACAGGGAAGGAAGCTTTCTTT
>-|-|TRBV18|TRBJ2-7
CASSPSTVSYEQYF
TGTGCCAGCTCACCCTCGACAGTGTCCTACGAGCAGTACTTC
>once|-|TRBV7-9|TRBJ2-3
CASSFATDTQYF
TGTGCCAGCAGCTTCGCCACAGATACGCAGTATTTT
>once|-|TRBV5-6|TRBJ1-1
CASKRGQVNTEAFF
TGTGCCAGCAAAAGGGGACAAGTCAACACTGAAGCTTTCTTT
>-|TRBD2|TRBV18|TRBJ2-5
CASRRTSGGQETQYF
TGTGCCAGCCGCCGGACTAGCGGGGGGCAAGAGACCCAGTACTTC
>-|-|TRBV14|TRBJ2-7
CASSPVRGGEQYF
TGTGCCAGCAGCCCGGTTCGAGGAGGCGAGCAGTACTTC
>-|-|TRBV30|TRBJ1-2
CAWSATPGYGYTF
TGTGCCTGGAGTGCGACCCCCGGGTATGGCTACACCTTC
>-|-|TRBV5-6|TRBJ2-7
CASSKGNGEQYF
TGTGCCAGCAGTAAGGGTAATGGCGAGCAGTACTTC
>-|-|TRBV5-4|TRBJ2-4
CASSLSRDLAKNIQYF
TGTGCCAGCAGCTTGTCTAGGGATTTAGCCAAAAACATTCAGTACTTC
>-|-|TRBV25-1|TRBJ2-5
CASSEYRGEGGGETQYF
TGTGCCAGCAGTGAATATAGGGGGGAAGGGGGCGGAGAGACCCAGTACTTC
>-|-|TRBV7-2|TRBJ2-7
CASSRSSYEQYF
TGTGCCAGCAGCAGAAGCTCCTACGAGCAGTACTTC
>-|-|TRBV30|TRBJ1-3
CAWDLTGVGNTIYF
TGTGCCTGGGACCTGACAGGAGTCGGAAACACCATATATTTT
>-|-|TRBV18|TRBJ2-3
CASSPLRSTDTQYF
TGTGCCAGCTCACCGCTGCGATCGACGGATACGCAGTATTTT
>once|TRBD2|TRBV4-2|TRBJ2-3
CASSQVLAGGIGSTDTQYF
TGTGCCAGCAGCCAAGTACTAGCGGGGGGTATCGGGAGCACAGATACGCAGTATTTT
>-|-|TRBV28|TRBJ2-7
CASSFGRAYEQYF
TGTGCCAGCAGTTTCGGCAGAGCCTACGAGCAGTACTTC
>once|-|TRBV9|TRBJ2-7
CASSVDGGRYEQYF
TGTGCCAGCAGCGTAGACGGGGGGCGCTACGAGCAGTACTTC
>-|TRBD2|TRBV10-3|TRBJ2-1
CAISSGGGTNNEQFF
TGTGCCATCAGTTCTGGCGGGGGGACGAACAATGAGCAGTTCTTC
>-|-|TRBV2|TRBJ2-1
CASAVNEQFF
TGTGCCAGTGCGGTCAATGAGCAGTTCTTC
>few|TRBD1|TRBV5-8|TRBJ1-2
CASSLRQGAPWGYTF
TGTGCCAGCAGCTTAAGACAGGGGGCCCCTTGGGGCTACACCTTC
>few|-|TRBV10-3|TRBJ1-5
CAISKDLNQPQHF
TGTGCCATCAGCAAGGACCTGAATCAGCCCCAGCATTTT
>-|-|TRBV10-3|TRBJ1-3
CAISEAGPSGNTIYF
TGTGCCATCAGTGAGGCGGGACCCTCTGGAAACACCATATATTTT
>-|TRBD2|TRBV6-5|TRBJ2-3
CASRKAGGTDTQYF
TGTGCCAGCAGGAAAGCGGGAGGCACAGATACGCAGTATTTT
>-|-|TRBV18|TRBJ1-2
CASSPQGSGGYTF
TGTGCCAGCTCACCACAGGGTTCAGGTGGCTACACCTTC
>-|-|TRBV5-1|TRBJ2-5
CASSLTGEGETQYF
TGCGCCAGCAGCCTAACAGGGGAGGGGGAGACCCAGTACTTC